One TCR beta chain is described in this entry. Its antigen is still unknown. The data stem from a study of cytomegalovirus exposure and HLA in healthy donors. J lost 8 bases, V lost 7 bases, and 15 bases had no gene match. CDR3 length: 16 amino acids. CDR1 is LNHDA, CDR2 SQIVND, per germline (reference sequence). The PCR used 60 Vbeta and 13 Jbeta primers. The table came from immunoSEQ multiplex PCR; TCRdb's copy has only in-frame clones and leaves some out. The table includes some 140,000 clones, about 80% detected once. Study-wide results and limits: In a later analysis, specific HLA alleles were associated with around 17,000 TCR beta sequences at a 0.05 false discovery rate. Researchers reported from a later analysis that most CMV-associated TCR beta chains appeared HLA-restricted.

The rearrangement uses TRBV19 and TRBJ2-2; 8 nucleotides agree with TRBD2. The TCR was taken from a man aged 30 to 39 in good health and CMV-seronegative. The sequenced sample consisted of PBMCs. Here the CDR3 reads CASKTGTRSLVGELFF. CDR3 nucleotide sequence: TGTGCCAGTAAAACAGGGACTAGGAGTTTGGTTGGGGAGCTGTTTTTT.